These 8 T cell receptor beta chains came from one sample sequenced in a study of T-cell memory formation after mild COVID-19 (dated by TCRdb to the early 2020s). Libraries were prepared through 5' RACE. Sequenced on an Illumina NovaSeq 6000. The public reads were run again by TCRdb, first through fastp at Q25 and then through MiXCR, and only productive beta chains were kept. Rows matching on CDR3 protein sequence are summarized as one entry with the most common DNA and genes. For this sample there are some 150,000 distinct CDR3 sequences; 13% to 15% appear just once. The biggest ten clones account for less than 30% of the sample. The sequenced sample was PBMCs or a T cell subset sorted from them (not recorded which). All receptors come from an adult woman who had mild COVID-19 (a few samples of this study predate the infection). The sample titles of this study are shuffled in the database, so cell type and time point are left out; the donor was told from shared clones.

Here the CDR3 reads CASSQVGGYPGELFF. The CDR3 DNA sequence: TGCGCCAGCAGCCAAGTGGGAGGGTATCCCGGGGAGCTGTTTTTT. V and J are TRBV4-1 and TRBJ2-2, with TRBD2 matching over 7 bases. Germline V lookup: CDR1 MGHRA, CDR2 YSYEKL. The CDR3 consists of 15 residues. Losses at the gene ends were 1 base for V and 6 bases for J; bases not matched to a gene: 5.

There are a few counts of this clonotype. The chain recombines TRBV12-2 with TRBJ1-1; the table calls TRBD1, which could not be checked here. TRBV12-2 is labeled a pseudogene. The CDR3 is made up of 13 amino acids. The CDR3 DNA follows: TGTGCAAGTCGCTTAATAGTTCGGCAGGGGGCTTTCTTT. This codes for CASRLIVRQGAFF.

This rearrangement joins TRBV6-1 to TRBJ1-1, with no clear D. The CDR3 has 14 residues. V lost 1 base to trimming and J lost 0 bases, with 6 bases between them. Germline CDR1 and CDR2: MNHNS and SASEGT. The CDR3 DNA reads TGTGCCAGCAGTGAAGAACGGATGAACACTGAAGCTTTCTTT. Translating it yields CASSEERMNTEAFF.

The chain joins TRBV12-3 or TRBV12-4 to TRBJ2-5, with 7 bases matching TRBD1. The CDR3 consists of 15 residues. Trimming took 6 bases from V and 5 from J; bases not matched to a gene: 12. For the CDR3, the DNA is TGTGCCAGCAGACCCAAGGGGGCGCCTAGGGAGACCCAGTACTTC. Translation gives CASRPKGAPRETQYF.

The chain has TRBV4-3 and TRBJ2-7; D is unclear. With 0 bases removed from V and 5 bases from J, the gap between germline ends came to 14 bases. Germline V gives CDR1 LGHNA, CDR2 YSLEER. The CDR3 length is 15 residues. The CDR3 region is CASSQDLLSANEQYF. In DNA, the CDR3 is TGCGCCAGCAGCCAAGACCTCTTGTCCGCGAACGAGCAGTACTTC.

The gene calls are TRBV6-5 and TRBJ1-3, with D unclear. With 5 bases removed from V and 0 bases from J, the gap between germline ends came to 14 bases. This CDR3 is built from 16 residues. Germline assignment: CDR1 MNHEY and CDR2 SVGAGI. CDR3 coding DNA: TGTGCCAGCAGTGCCCAGATCCCCCTCTCTGGAAACACCATATATTTT. Protein: CASSAQIPLSGNTIYF.

The chain joins TRBV12-3 or TRBV12-4 to TRBJ2-1; a weak D match, TRBD2 (7 bases). This CDR3 region has 17 residues. V was clipped by 8 bases and J by 6 bases, with 26 bases between them. In DNA, the CDR3 is TGTGCCAGCTCCCGGGGGGTGGGGGGCCTGATCGGCAATGAGCAGTTCTTC. Translated: CASSRGVGGLIGNEQFF.

The V and J genes are TRBV12-3 or TRBV12-4 and TRBJ2-7, with 7 nucleotides matching TRBD2. The CDR3 runs 16 residues. V lost 3 bases to trimming and J lost 5 bases; unmatched junction nucleotides: 13. CDR3 region: CASSFTVEGGIHEQYF. For the CDR3, the DNA is TGTGCCAGCAGTTTTACCGTAGAGGGAGGGATCCACGAGCAGTACTTC.